This T cell receptor (beta chain) stems from a study of T cell responses to AZD1222 COVID-19 vaccine. Whole-study results and caveats: Among AZD1222 vaccinees, only six were seropositive at baseline. Regions 160-218 and 743-854 held dominance among vaccine-associated CD4 TCRs, which spanned spike. Vaccination with two AZD1222 doses was followed by a rise in Spike-specific TCR breadth and depth. White British people made up most donors, females outnumbered males, and clonal diversity was possibly underestimated.

Profiled with immunoSEQ multiplex PCR; TCRdb holds only in-frame clones, not every one. The repertoire has 190,000 or so clones, roughly 90% of them found once; the top ten carry around 3.6%. Turning to this clone: Its specificity is unknown.

Germline V gene sequence: CDR1 LGHDT, CDR2 YNNKEL (reference sequence). The V and J ends lost 1 base and 3 bases, in that order; junction bases with no gene match: 5. This CDR3 spans 16 amino acids. The rearrangement uses TRBV3-1 (or the pseudogene TRBV3-2) and TRBJ1-5, with 8 bases that match TRBD1. The sequence was obtained from an adult who received the AZD1222 COVID-19 vaccine. The sequencing used peripheral blood, collected 28 days after the second AZD1222 dose. The CDR3 nucleotides are TGTGCCAGCAGCCAAGGGCCGGACAGGGACAATCAGCCCCAGCATTTT. It encodes CASSQGPDRDNQPQHF.